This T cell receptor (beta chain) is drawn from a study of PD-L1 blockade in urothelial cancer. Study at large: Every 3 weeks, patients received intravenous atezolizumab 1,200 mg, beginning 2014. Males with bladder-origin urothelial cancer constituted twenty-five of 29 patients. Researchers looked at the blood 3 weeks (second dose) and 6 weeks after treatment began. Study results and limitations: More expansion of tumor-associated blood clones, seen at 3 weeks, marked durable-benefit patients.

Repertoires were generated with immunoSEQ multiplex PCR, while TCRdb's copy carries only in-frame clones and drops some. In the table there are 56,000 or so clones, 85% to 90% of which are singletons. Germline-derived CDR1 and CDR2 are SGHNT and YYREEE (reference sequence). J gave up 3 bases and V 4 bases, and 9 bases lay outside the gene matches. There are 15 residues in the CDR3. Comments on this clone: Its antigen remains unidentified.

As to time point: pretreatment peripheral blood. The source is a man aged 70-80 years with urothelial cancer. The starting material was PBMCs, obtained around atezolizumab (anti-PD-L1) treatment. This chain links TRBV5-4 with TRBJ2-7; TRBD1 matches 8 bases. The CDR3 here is CASSPGGRGHYEQYF. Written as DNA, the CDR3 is TGTGCCAGCAGCCCTGGGGGCAGGGGGCACTACGAGCAGTACTTC.